This record looks at one TCR delta chain sequence and its context. These data come from a study of gamma-delta chains in newborns, infants, children. CDR3 length: 16 amino acids. From germline, CDR1 is GEAIGNYY and CDR2 EKD. V shed 0 bases, J shed 8 bases, and the junction held 11 bases outside the gene matches. TCRdb reprocessed the reads using CATT. The repertoire holds about 4,900 delta-chain clones, roughly 2.6% seen once, with 12% to 15% in the top ten. The receptor was derived from a child who was a newborn, infant or young child, either healthy, febrile or measles-vaccinated (not recorded which). Sequencing was done on a sample of blood. This chain uses TRDV2 with TRDJ1; 10 nucleotides line up with TRDD3. DNA of the CDR3: TGTGCCTGTGACACCCTAACTGGGGGATTTTCTAAAAAACTCATCTTT. Protein: CACDTLTGGFSKKLIF.